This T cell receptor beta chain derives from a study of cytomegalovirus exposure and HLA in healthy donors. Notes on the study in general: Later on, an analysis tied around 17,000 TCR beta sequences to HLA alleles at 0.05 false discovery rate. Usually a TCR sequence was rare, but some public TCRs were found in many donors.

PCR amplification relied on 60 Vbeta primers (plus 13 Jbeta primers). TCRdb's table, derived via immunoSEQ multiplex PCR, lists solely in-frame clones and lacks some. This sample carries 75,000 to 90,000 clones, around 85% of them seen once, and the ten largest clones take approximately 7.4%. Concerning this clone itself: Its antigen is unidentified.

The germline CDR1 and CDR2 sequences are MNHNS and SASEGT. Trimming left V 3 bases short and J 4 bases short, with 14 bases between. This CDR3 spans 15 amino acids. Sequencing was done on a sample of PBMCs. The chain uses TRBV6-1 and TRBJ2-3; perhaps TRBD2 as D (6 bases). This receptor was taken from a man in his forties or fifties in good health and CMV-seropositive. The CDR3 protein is CASSDYGGTSDTQYF. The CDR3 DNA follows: TGTGCCAGCAGTGATTACGGGGGTACCTCAGATACGCAGTATTTT.